This is a list of T cell receptor beta chains from one sample in a study of shared clonotypes between healthy human individuals. Libraries were prepared by immunoSEQ multiplex PCR; TCRdb keeps only in-frame clonotypes and omits some of them. The profile shows millions of clones, approximately 95% of them singletons. Source material: naive CD4+ T cells from PBMCs. Receptors originate from a man aged 18 to 35 in good health. Some clones in this sample may be carry-over from other donors' samples. CDR3s include the opening cysteine and the closing phenylalanine or tryptophan. D genes are given only for firm matches. Clone size is not always given. Where it is, it says once, few, many or a class for expanded clones.

cdr3_nt cdr3_aa v_call cdr3_length d_call clone_size j_call
TGTGCCAGCGGCCAGACGAACACCGGGGAGCTGTTTTTT CASGQTNTGELFF TRBV9 13 - - TRBJ2-2
TGTGCCAGCAGAAAGGGGACCCCCTACGAGCAGTACTTC CASRKGTPYEQYF TRBV7-2 13 - - TRBJ2-7
TGTGCCATCAGGCAACAGGGGGGCCCCTACGAGCAGTACTTC CAIRQQGGPYEQYF TRBV10-3 14 TRBD1 - TRBJ2-7
TGTGCCAGCAGGAGGACTAGCGGGAGTTCTGGGGCCAACGTCCTGACTTTC CASRRTSGSSGANVLTF TRBV7-2 17 TRBD2 once TRBJ2-6
TGTGCCAGCAGATCCCAACAGGGGAGAGGCTATGGCTACACCTTC CASRSQQGRGYGYTF TRBV28 15 TRBD1 - TRBJ1-2
TGTGCCAGCAGTTCTAGGACTAGCGGGAGTTTGGGGACCGGGGAGCTGTTTTTT CASSSRTSGSLGTGELFF TRBV11-1 18 TRBD2 - TRBJ2-2
TGTGCCAGCAGCAAGGGACTAGCGGCCTACAATGAGCAGTTCTTC CASSKGLAAYNEQFF TRBV7-3 15 TRBD2 - TRBJ2-1
TGTGCCAGCAGCTTAGCTATCGGCGGATCCTACGAGCAGTACTTC CASSLAIGGSYEQYF TRBV7-8 15 - - TRBJ2-7
TGCGCCAGCAGCTTGGTCGTGAATGAAAAACTGTTTTTT CASSLVVNEKLFF TRBV5-1 13 - - TRBJ1-4
TGTGCCAGCAGGCTGACTCCTGGGAGTGAAAAACTGTTTTTT CASRLTPGSEKLFF TRBV2 14 - - TRBJ1-4
TGTGCCAGCTCACCGAGAGGGAATCAGCCCCAGCATTTT CASSPRGNQPQHF TRBV18 13 - - TRBJ1-5
TGTGCCAGCAGCTTCGATGCCCGCGCAAGAGGGGGTCAGGGCTACACCTTC CASSFDARARGGQGYTF TRBV7-2 17 - - TRBJ1-2
TGTGCCAGCAGCTTTGGCACAGATACGCAGTATTTT CASSFGTDTQYF TRBV13 12 - - TRBJ2-3
TGTGCCAGCAAGAGGGGAGGGGACACCGGGGAGCTGTTTTTT CASKRGGDTGELFF TRBV7-8 14 TRBD2 - TRBJ2-2